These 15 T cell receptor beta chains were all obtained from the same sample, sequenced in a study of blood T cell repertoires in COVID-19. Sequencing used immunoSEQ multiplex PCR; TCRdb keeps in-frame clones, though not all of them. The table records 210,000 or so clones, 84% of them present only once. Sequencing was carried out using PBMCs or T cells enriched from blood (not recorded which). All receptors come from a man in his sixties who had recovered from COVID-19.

DNA of the CDR3: TGTGCCAGTAGTCCCGACGAGGTCGAGCAGTACTTC. Translating gives CASSPDEVEQYF. The chain employs TRBV19 and TRBJ2-7; D is ambiguous. The CDR3 is made up of 12 amino acids. V dropped 5 bases and J dropped 6 bases, with 11 bases sitting between them. The germline V gene has CDR1 LNHDA and CDR2 SQIVND (reference sequence).

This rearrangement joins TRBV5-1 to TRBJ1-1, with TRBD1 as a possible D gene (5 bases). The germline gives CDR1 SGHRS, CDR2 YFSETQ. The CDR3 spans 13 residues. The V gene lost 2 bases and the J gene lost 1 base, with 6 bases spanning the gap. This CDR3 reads CASSFGGNTEAFF. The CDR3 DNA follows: TGCGCCAGCAGCTTCGGGGGGAACACTGAAGCTTTCTTT.

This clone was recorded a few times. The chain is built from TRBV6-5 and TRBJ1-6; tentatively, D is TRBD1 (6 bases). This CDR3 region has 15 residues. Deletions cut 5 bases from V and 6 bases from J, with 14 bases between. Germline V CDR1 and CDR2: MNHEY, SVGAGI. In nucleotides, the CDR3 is TGTGCCAGCAGTAGGACGGGGGGCTCTAATTCACCCCTCCACTTT. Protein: CASSRTGGSNSPLHF.

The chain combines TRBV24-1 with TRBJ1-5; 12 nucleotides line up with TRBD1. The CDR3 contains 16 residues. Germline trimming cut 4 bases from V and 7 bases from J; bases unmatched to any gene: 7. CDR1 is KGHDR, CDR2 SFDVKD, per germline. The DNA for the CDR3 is TGTGCCACCAGTGAGGAGGGACAGGGGGCTAGGCAGCCCCAGCATTTT. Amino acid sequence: CATSEEGQGARQPQHF.

The CDR3 protein is CASSQLPLNNEQFF. CDR3 bases: TGTGCCAGCAGCCAACTTCCGCTAAACAATGAGCAGTTCTTC. The chain is built from TRBV4-2 and TRBJ2-1; D is unclear. The ends were cut back, 2 bases at V and 5 bases at J, with 10 bases in the middle. Germline V CDR1 and CDR2: LGHNA, YNFKEQ. The CDR3 is made up of 14 amino acids.

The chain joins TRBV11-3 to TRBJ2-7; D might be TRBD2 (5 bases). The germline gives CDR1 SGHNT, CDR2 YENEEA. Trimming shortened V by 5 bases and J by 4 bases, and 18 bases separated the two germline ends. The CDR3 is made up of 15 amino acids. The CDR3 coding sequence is TGTGCCAGCAGCCGCTGGACTGCCGCTGGGTACGAGCAGTACTTC. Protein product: CASSRWTAAGYEQYF.

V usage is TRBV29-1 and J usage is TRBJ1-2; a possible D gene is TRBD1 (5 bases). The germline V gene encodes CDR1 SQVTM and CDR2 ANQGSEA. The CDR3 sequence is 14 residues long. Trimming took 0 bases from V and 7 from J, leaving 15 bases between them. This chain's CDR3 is CSVEDRQTQGGYTF. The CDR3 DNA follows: TGCAGCGTTGAAGACCGACAGACTCAAGGTGGCTACACCTTC.

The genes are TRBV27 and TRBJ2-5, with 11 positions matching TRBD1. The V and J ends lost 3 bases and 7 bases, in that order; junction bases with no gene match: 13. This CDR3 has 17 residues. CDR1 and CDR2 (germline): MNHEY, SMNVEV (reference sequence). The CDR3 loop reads CASSFTGQGASVRTQYF. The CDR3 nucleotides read TGTGCCAGCAGTTTTACTGGACAGGGGGCGTCGGTAAGGACCCAGTACTTC.

CDR3 in amino acids: CASSQSRDRPYEQYF. The CDR3 DNA is TGTGCCAGCAGCCAGAGCCGGGACAGACCCTACGAGCAGTACTTC. This sequence joins TRBV3-1 (or the pseudogene TRBV3-2) and TRBJ2-7; 7 bases are shared with TRBD1. Germline trimming cut 3 bases from V and 2 bases from J; bases unmatched to any gene: 7. The germline V gene has CDR1 LGHDT and CDR2 YNNKEL (reference sequence). CDR3 length: 15 amino acids.

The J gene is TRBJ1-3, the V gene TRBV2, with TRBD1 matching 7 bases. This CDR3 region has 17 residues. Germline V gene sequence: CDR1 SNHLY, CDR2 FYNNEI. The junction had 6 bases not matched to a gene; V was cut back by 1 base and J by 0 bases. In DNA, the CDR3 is TGTGCCAGCAGTGAAGGGGGCAGGGGGAACTCTGGAAACACCATATATTTT. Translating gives CASSEGGRGNSGNTIYF.

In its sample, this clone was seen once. This CDR3 reads CASKPTATNEKLFF. CDR3 DNA sequence: TGCGCCAGCAAGCCGACAGCAACTAATGAAAAACTGTTTTTT. V is TRBV5-1 and J is TRBJ1-4; TRBD1 might be the D (5 bases). This CDR3 is built from 14 residues. CDR1 SGHRS and CDR2 YFSETQ come from the germline V gene. Trimming took off 6 bases at V and 0 bases at J, with 9 bases between the two ends.

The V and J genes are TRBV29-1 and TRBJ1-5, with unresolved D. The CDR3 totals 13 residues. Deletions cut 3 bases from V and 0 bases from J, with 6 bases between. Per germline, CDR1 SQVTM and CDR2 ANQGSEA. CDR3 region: CSVELSSNQPQHF. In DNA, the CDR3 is TGCAGCGTTGAGTTATCTAGCAATCAGCCCCAGCATTTT.

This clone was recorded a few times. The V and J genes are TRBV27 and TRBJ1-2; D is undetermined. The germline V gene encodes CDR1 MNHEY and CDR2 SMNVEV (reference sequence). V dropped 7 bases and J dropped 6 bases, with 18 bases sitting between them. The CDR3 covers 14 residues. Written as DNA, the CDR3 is TGTGCCAGCACCAATGACATCCGAACGGATGGCTACACCTTC. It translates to CASTNDIRTDGYTF.

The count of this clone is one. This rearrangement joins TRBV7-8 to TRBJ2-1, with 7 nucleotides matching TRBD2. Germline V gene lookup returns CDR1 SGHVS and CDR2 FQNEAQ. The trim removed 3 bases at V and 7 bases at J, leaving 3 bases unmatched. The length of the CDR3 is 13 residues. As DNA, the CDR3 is TGTGCCAGCAGCTTGAAGGGAGGGAATGAGCAGTTCTTC. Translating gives CASSLKGGNEQFF.

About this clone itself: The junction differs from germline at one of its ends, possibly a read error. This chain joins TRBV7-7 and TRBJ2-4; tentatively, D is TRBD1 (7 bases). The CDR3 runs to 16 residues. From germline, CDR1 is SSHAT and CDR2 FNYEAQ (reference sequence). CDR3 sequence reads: CASSFNARGDKNIQYF. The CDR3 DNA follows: TGTGCTAGCAGCTTTAACGCCAGGGGGGACAAAAACATTCAGTACTTC.